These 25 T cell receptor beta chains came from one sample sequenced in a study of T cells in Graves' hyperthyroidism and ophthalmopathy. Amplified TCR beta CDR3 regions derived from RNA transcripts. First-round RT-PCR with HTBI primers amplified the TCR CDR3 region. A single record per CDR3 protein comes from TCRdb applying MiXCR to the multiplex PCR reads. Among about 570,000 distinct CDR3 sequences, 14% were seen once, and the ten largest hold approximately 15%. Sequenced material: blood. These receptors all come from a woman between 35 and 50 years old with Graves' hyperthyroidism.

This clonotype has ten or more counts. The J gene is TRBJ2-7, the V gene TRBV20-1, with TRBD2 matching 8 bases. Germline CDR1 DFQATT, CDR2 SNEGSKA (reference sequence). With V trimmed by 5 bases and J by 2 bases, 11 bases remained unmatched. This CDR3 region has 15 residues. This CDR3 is CSASSGGRATYEQYF. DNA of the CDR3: TGCAGTGCTTCCTCGGGAGGGCGGGCGACCTACGAGCAGTACTTC.

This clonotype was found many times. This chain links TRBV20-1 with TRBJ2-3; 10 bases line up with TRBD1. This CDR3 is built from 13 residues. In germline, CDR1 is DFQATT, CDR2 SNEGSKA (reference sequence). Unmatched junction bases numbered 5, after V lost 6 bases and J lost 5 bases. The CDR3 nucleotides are TGCAGTGCGGAGGGACAGGGGAGAGATACGCAGTATTTT. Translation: CSAEGQGRDTQYF.

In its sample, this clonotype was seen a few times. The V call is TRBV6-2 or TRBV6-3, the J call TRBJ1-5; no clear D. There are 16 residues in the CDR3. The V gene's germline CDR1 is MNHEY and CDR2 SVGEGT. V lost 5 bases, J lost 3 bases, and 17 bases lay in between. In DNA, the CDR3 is TGTGCCAGCAGTGAAAGCCTCAGCGAATTCAATCAGCCCCAGCATTTT. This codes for CASSESLSEFNQPQHF.

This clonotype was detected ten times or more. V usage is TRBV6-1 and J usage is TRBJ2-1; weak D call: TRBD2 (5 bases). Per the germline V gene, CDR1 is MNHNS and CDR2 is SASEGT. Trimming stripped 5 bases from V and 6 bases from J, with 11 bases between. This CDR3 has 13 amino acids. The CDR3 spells CASSKLGSNEQFF. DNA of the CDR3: TGTGCCAGCAGTAAACTAGGGAGCAATGAGCAGTTCTTC.

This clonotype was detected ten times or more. The CDR3 here is CASSYTGTTEAFF. DNA of the CDR3: TGTGCCAGCAGCTATACAGGGACCACTGAAGCTTTCTTT. V and J are TRBV7-9 and TRBJ1-1; TRBD1 is a possible D gene (6 bases). There are 13 residues in the CDR3. Trimming shortened V by 4 bases and J by 4 bases, and 10 bases separated the two germline ends. The germline gives CDR1 SEHNR, CDR2 FQNEAQ (reference sequence). Based on the CDR3 plus reference TRBV7-9 and TRBJ1-1, the full variable domain is DTGVSQNPRHKITKRGQNVTFRCDPISEHNRLYWYRQTLGQGPEFLTYFQNEAQLEKSRLLSDRFSAERPKGSFSTLEIQRTEQGDSAMYLCASSYTGTTEAFFGQGTRLTVV.

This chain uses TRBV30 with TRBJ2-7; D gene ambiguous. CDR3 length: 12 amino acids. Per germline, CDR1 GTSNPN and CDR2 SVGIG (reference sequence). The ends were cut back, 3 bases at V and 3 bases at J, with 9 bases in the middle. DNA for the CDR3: TGTGCCTGGAGACTGGGCGGCTACGAGCAGTACTTC. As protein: CAWRLGGYEQYF.

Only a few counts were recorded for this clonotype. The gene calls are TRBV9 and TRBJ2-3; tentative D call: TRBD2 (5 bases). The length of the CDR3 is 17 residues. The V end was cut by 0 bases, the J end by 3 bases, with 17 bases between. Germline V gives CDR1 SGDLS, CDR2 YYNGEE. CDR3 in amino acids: CASSVAPSPAVTDTQYF. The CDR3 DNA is TGTGCCAGCAGCGTAGCCCCTTCTCCAGCGGTAACAGATACGCAGTATTTT. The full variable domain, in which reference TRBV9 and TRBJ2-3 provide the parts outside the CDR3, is DSGVTQTPKHLITATGQRVTLRCSPRSGDLSVYWYQQSLDQGLQFLIQYYNGEERAKGNILERFSAQQFPDLHSELNLSSLELGDSALYFCASSVAPSPAVTDTQYFGPGTRLTVL.

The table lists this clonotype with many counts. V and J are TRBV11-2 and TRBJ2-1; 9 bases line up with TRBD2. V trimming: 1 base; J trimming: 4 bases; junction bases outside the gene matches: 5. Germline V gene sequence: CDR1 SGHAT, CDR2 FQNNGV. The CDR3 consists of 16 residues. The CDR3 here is CASSLGVSGGYNEQFF. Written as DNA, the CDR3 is TGTGCCAGCAGCTTAGGGGTGAGCGGGGGGTACAATGAGCAGTTCTTC.

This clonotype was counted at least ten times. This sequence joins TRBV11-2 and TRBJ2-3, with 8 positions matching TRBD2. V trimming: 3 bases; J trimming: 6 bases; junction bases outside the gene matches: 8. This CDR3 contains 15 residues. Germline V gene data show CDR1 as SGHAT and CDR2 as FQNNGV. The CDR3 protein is CASSFAAGGGDTQYF. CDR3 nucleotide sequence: TGTGCCAGCAGCTTTGCCGCGGGAGGAGGGGATACGCAGTATTTT.

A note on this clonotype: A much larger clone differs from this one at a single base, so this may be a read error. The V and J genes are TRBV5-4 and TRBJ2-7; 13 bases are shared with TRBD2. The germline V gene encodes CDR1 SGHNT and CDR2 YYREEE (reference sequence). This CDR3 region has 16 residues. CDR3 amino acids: CASSPRTSGSREEQHF. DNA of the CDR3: TGTGCCAGCAGCCCCCGGACTAGCGGGAGTCGAGAGGAGCAGCACTTC.

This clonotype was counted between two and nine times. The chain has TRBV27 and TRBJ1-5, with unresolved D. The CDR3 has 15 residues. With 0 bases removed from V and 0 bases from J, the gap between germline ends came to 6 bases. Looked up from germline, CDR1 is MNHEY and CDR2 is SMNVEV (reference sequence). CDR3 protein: CASSLSADSNQPQHF. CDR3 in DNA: TGTGCCAGCAGTTTATCAGCAGATAGCAATCAGCCCCAGCATTTT.

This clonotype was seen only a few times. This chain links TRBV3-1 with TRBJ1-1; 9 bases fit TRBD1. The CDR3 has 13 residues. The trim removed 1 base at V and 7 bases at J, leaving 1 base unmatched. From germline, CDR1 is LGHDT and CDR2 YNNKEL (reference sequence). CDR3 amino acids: CASSQVTGGEAFF. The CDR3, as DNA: TGTGCCAGCAGCCAAGTGACAGGGGGTGAAGCTTTCTTT.

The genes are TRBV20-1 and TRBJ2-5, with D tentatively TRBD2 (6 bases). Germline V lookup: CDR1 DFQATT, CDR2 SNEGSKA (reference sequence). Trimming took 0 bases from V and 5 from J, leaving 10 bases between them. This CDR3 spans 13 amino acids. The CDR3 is CSARESGRETQYF. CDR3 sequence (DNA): TGCAGTGCTAGAGAAAGCGGGCGGGAGACCCAGTACTTC.

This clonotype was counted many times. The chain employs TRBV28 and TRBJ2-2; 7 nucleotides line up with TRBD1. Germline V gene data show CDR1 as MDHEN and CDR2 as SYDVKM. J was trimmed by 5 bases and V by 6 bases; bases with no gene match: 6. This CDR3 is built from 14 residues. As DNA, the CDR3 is TGTGCCAGCAGGCGACAGGGTAGGACCGGGGAGCTGTTTTTT. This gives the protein CASRRQGRTGELFF.

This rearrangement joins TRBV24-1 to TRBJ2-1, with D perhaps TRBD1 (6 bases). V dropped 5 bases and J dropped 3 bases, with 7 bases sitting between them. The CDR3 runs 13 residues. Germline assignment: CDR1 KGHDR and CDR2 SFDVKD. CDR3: CATSGDIYNEQFF. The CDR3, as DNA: TGTGCCACCAGTGGGGACATCTACAATGAGCAGTTCTTC.

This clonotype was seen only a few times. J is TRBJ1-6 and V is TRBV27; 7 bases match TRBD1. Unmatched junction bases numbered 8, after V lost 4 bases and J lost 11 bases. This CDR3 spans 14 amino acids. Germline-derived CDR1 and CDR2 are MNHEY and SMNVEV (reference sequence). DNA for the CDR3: TGTGCCAGCAGTTCCACAGGGGCCCTGACACCCCTCCACTTT. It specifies CASSSTGALTPLHF.

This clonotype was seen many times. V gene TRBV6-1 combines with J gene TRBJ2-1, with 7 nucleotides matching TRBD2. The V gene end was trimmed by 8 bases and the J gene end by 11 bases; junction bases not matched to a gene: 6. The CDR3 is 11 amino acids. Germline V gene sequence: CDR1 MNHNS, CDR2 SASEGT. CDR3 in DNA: TGTGCCAGCCAAGGAGCGGGAAAGCAGTTCTTC. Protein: CASQGAGKQFF.

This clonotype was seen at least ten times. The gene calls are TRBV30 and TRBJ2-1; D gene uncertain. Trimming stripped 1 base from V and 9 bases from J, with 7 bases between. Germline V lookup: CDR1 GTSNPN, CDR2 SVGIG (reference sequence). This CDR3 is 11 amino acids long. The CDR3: CAWSDWIEQFF. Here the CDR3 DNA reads TGTGCCTGGAGTGATTGGATTGAGCAGTTCTTC.

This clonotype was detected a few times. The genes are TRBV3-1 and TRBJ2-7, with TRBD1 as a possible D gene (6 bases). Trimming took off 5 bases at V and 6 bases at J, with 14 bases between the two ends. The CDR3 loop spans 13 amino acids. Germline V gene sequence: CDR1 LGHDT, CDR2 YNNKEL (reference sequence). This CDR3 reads CASSAYRAGEQYF. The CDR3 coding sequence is TGTGCCAGCAGCGCATACAGGGCCGGCGAGCAGTACTTC.

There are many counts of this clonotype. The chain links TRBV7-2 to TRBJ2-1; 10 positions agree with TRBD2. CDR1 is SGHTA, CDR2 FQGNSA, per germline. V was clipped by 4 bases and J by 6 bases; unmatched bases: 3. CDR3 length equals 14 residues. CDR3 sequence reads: CASSSAGGLNEQFF. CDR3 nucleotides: TGTGCCAGCAGCTCAGCGGGAGGGCTCAATGAGCAGTTCTTC.

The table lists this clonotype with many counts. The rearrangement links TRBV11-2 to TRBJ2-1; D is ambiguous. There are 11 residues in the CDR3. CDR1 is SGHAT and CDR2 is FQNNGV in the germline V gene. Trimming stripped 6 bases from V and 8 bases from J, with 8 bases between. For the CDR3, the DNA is TGTGCCAGCAGGAATACCCATGAGCAGTTCTTC. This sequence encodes CASRNTHEQFF.

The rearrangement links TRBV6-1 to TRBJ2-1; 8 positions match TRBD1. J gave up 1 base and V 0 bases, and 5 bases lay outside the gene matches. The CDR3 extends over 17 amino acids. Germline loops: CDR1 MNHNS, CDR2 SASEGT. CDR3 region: CASSEARQGSSYNEQFF. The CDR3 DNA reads TGTGCCAGCAGTGAAGCGCGACAGGGGTCATCCTACAATGAGCAGTTCTTC.

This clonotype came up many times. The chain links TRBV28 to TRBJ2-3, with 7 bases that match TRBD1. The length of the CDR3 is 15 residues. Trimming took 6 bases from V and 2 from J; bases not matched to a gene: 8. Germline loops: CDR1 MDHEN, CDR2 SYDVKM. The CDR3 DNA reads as TGTGCCAGCAGGGCTTCGACAGGGTTCACAGATACGCAGTATTTT. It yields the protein CASRASTGFTDTQYF.

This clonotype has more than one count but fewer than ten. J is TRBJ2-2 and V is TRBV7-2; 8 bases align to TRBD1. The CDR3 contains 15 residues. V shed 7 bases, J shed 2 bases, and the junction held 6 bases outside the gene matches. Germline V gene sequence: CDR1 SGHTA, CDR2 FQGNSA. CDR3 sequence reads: CASTTDRDNTGELFF. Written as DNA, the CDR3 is TGTGCCAGCACCACGGACAGGGATAACACCGGGGAGCTGTTTTTT. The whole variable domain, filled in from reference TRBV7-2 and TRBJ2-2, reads GAGVSQSPSNKVTEKGKDVELRCDPISGHTALYWYRQSLGQGLEFLIYFQGNSAPDKSGLPSDRFSAERTGGSVSTLTIQRTQQEDSAVYLCASTTDRDNTGELFFGEGSRLTVL.

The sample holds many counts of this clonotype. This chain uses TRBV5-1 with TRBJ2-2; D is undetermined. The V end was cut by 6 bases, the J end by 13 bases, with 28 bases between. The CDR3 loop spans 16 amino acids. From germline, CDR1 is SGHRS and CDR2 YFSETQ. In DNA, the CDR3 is TGCGCCAGCACTCCAGACCAAGGGCCTGGTCTAGAATCGCTGTTTTTT. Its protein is CASTPDQGPGLESLFF. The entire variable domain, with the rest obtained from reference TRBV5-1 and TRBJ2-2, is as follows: KAGVTQTPRYLIKTRGQQVTLSCSPISGHRSVSWYQQTPGQGLQFLFEYFSETQRNKGNFPGRFSGRQFSNSRSEMNVSTLELGDSALYLCASTPDQGPGLESLFFGEGSRLTVL.